This TCR beta chain was recovered during a study of T-cell reconstitution after alpha-beta-depleted transplantation in children. The CDR3 consists of 15 residues. CDR1 is MNHEY and CDR2 is SVGAGI in the germline V gene. The V and J ends lost 2 bases and 8 bases, in that order; junction bases with no gene match: 4. Study-wide results and limits: Reportedly, only several hundred clones from non-depleted graft cells drove alpha-beta T-cell counts at about two months. Recipient T cells and thymic progenitors that survived gave rise to the high TCRbeta diversity observed at day 60 in some patients. Newly produced T cells mostly provided counts and TCRbeta diversity after one year, as hyperexpanded clones declined.

Preparation of the TCRbeta library was carried out with unique molecular identifiers. TCRdb re-analysed the PCR reads in MiXCR, keeping a single row per CDR3 protein. The table includes around 440,000 distinct CDR3 sequences, about a sixth detected once. This clonotype was observed a handful of times. The antigen is undetermined. The material sequenced was PBMCs, mostly from graft donor cells, taken 360 days after TCRalphabeta/CD19-depleted stem cell transplant. This TCR came from a boy under two years old who had a stem cell transplant for Wiskott-Aldrich syndrome, so the T cells may come from the graft donor. The chain has TRBV6-5 and TRBJ1-6; TRBD1 matches 9 bases. The CDR3 spells CASSYAGQGDSPLHF. The CDR3 DNA reads as TGTGCCAGCAGTTACGCGGGACAGGGTGATTCACCCCTCCACTTT.